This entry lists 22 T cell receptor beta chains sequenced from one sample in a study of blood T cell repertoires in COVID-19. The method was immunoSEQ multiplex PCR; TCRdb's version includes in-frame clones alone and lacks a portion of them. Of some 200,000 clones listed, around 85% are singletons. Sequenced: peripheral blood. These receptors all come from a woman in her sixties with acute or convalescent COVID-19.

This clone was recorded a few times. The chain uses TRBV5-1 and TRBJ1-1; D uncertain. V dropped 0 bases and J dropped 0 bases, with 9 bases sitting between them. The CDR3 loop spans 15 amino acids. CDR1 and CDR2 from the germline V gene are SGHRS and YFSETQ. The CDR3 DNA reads TGCGCCAGCAGCTTGGGGACGGACTTGAACACTGAAGCTTTCTTT. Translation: CASSLGTDLNTEAFF.

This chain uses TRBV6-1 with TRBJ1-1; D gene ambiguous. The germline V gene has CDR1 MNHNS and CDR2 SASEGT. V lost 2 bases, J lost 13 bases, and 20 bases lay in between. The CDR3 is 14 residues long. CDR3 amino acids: CASSEPGRSGRSFF. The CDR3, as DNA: TGTGCCAGCAGTGAACCCGGCCGTTCGGGGAGGAGTTTCTTT.

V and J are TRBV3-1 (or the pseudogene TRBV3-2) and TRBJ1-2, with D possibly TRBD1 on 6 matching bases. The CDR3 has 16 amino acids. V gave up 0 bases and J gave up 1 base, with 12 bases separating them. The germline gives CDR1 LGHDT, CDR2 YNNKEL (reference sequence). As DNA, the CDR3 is TGTGCCAGCAGCCAAGACGGGACACTTAATAACTATGGCTACACCTTC. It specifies CASSQDGTLNNYGYTF.

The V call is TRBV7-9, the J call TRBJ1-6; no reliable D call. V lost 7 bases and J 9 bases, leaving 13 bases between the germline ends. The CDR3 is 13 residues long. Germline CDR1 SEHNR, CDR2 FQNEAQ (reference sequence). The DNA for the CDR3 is TGTGCCAGCAACCTAGACGGAGGTTCACCCCTCCACTTT. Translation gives CASNLDGGSPLHF.

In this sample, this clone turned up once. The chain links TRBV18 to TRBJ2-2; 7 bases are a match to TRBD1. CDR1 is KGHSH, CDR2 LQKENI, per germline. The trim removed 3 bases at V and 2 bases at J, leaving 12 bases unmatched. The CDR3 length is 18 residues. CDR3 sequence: CASSPRVGTAYNTGELFF. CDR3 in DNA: TGTGCCAGCTCACCCCGCGTGGGGACAGCCTATAACACCGGGGAGCTGTTTTTT.

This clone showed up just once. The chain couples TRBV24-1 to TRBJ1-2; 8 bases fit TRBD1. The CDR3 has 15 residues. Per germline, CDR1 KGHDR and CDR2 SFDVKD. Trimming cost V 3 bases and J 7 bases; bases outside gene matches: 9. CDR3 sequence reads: CATSDKTDRGTGYTF. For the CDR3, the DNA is TGTGCCACCAGTGATAAAACCGACAGGGGAACTGGCTACACCTTC.

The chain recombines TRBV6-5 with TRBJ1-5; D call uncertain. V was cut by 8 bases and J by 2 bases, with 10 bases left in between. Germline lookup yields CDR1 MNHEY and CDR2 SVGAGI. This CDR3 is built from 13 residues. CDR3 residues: CASGLRGNQPQHF. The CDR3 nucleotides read TGTGCCAGCGGACTTAGAGGCAATCAGCCCCAGCATTTT.

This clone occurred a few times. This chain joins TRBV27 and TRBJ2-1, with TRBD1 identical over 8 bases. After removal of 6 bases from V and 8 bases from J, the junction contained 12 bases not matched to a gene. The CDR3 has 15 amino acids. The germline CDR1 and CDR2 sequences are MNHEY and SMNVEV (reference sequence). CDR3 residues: CASRTSGQGGDEQFF. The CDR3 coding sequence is TGTGCCAGCAGAACCTCAGGACAGGGAGGCGATGAGCAGTTCTTC.

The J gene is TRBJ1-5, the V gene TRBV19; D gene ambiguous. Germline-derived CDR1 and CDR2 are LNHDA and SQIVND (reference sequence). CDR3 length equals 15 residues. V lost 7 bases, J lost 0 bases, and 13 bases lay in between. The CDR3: CASTLPGHSNQPQHF. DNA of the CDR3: TGTGCCAGTACCCTCCCAGGCCATAGCAATCAGCCCCAGCATTTT.

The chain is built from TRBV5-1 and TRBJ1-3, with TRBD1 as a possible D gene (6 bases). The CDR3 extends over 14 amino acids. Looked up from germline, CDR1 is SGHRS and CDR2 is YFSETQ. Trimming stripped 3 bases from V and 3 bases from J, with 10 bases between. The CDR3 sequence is CASSSQGNGNTIYF. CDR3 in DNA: TGCGCCAGCAGCTCACAGGGTAATGGAAACACCATATATTTT.

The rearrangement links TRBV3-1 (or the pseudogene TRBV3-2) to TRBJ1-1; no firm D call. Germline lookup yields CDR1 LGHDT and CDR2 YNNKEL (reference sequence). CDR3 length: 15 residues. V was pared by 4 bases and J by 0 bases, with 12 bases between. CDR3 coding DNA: TGTGCCAGCAGCCGAAAACACGGGATGAACACTGAAGCTTTCTTT. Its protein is CASSRKHGMNTEAFF.

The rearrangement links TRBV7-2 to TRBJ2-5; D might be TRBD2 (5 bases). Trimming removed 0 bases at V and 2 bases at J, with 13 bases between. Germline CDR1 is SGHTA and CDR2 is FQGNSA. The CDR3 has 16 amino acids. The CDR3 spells CASSLAWGSAQETQYF. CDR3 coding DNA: TGTGCCAGCAGCTTAGCGTGGGGTAGCGCTCAAGAGACCCAGTACTTC.

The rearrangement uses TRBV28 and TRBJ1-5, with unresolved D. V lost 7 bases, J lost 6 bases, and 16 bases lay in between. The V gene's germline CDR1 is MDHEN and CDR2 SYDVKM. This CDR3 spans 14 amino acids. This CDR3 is CASTLPVIGQPQHF. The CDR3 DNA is TGTGCCAGCACCTTGCCGGTTATCGGTCAGCCCCAGCATTTT.

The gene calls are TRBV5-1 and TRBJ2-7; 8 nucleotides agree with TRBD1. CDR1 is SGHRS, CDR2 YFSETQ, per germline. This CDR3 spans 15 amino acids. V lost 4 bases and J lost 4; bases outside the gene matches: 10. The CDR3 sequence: CASSRTGTGSYEQYF. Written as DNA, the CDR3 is TGCGCCAGCAGCAGGACCGGGACAGGTTCGTACGAGCAGTACTTC.

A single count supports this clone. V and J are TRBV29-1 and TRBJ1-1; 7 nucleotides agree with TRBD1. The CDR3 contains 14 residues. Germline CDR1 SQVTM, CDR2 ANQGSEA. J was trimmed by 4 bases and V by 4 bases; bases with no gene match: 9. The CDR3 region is CSVVENRGGTEAFF. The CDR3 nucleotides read TGCAGCGTTGTAGAGAACAGGGGTGGCACTGAAGCTTTCTTT.

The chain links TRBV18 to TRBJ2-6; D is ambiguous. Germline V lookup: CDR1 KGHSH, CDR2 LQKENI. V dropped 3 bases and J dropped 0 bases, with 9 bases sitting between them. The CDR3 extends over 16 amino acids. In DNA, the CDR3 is TGTGCCAGCTCACCTCAATCGGGCTCTGGGGCCAACGTCCTGACTTTC. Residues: CASSPQSGSGANVLTF.

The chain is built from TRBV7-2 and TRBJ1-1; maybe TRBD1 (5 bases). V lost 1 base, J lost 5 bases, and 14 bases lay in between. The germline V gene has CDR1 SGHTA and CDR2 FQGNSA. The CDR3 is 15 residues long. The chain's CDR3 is CASSLDWAGSTEAFF. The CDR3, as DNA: TGTGCCAGCAGCTTAGACTGGGCAGGGTCGACTGAAGCTTTCTTT.

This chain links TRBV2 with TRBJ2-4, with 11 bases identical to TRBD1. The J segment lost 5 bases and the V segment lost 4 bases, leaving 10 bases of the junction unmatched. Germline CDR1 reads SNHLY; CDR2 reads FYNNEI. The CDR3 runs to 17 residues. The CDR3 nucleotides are TGTGCCAGCAGTGTCCCGGGACAGGGGGATCGGGAAAACATTCAGTACTTC. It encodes CASSVPGQGDRENIQYF.

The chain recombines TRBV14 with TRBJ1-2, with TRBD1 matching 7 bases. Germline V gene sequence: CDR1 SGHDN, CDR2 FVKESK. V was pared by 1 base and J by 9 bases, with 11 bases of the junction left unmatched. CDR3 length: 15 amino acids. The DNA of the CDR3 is TGTGCCAGCAGCCAAGTAAGTGGAGGACAGGCGAGCTACACCTTC. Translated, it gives CASSQVSGGQASYTF. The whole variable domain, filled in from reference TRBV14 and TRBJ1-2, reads EAGVTQFPSHSVIEKGQTVTLRCDPISGHDNLYWYRRVMGKEIKFLLHFVKESKQDESGMPNNRFLAERTGGTYSTLKVQPAELEDSGVYFCASSQVSGGQASYTFGSGTRLTVV.

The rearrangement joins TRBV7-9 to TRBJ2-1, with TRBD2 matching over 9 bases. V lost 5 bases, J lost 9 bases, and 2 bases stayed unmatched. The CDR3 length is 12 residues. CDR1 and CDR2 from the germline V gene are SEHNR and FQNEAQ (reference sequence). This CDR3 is CASSPAGGEQFF. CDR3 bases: TGTGCCAGCAGCCCAGCGGGAGGTGAGCAGTTCTTC.

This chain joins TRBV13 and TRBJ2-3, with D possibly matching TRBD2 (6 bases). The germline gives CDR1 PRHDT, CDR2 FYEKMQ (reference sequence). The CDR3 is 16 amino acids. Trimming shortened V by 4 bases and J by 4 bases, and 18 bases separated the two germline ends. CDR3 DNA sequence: TGTGCCAGCAGCTACCTGAGACTAGTCGGCCCAGATACGCAGTATTTT. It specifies CASSYLRLVGPDTQYF. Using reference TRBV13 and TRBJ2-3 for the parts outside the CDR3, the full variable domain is AAGVIQSPRHLIKEKRETATLKCYPIPRHDTVYWYQQGPGQDPQFLISFYEKMQSDKGSIPDRFSAQQFSDYHSELNMSSLELGDSALYFCASSYLRLVGPDTQYFGPGTRLTVL.

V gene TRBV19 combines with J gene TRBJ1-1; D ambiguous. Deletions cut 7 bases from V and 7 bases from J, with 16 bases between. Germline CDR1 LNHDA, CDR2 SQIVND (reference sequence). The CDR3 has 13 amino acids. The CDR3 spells CASIGTEADEAFF. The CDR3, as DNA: TGTGCCAGTATAGGCACGGAGGCCGATGAAGCTTTCTTT.